The present entry profiles one T cell receptor (beta chain) with its context. This record belongs to a study of blood T cell repertoires in COVID-19. Study context: Acute and convalescent COVID-19 specimens originated in the United States, Italy and Spain.

Participants' reported clinical history set cohort assignment. Per the study methods: Reference gene primers were amplified, and this amplification served to estimate nucleated cell counts. Here immunoSEQ multiplex PCR was the method, and the copy in TCRdb shows in-frame clones only, minus some. V and J calls and clone size come straight from that table; D and trimming were deduced from the DNA. The sample has over 200,000 clones; approximately 80% are singletons. V shed 0 bases, J shed 0 bases, and the junction held 4 bases outside the gene matches. CDR3 length equals 17 residues. Germline V lookup: CDR1 SGDLS, CDR2 YYNGEE.

The sequencing input was PBMCs or T cells enriched from blood (not recorded which). The chain employs TRBV9 and TRBJ1-3, with TRBD1 identical over 9 bases. This receptor was identified in a man in his sixties who had recovered from COVID-19. CDR3 protein: CASSVAGQGLSGNTIYF. The DNA of the CDR3 is TGTGCCAGCAGCGTAGCGGGACAGGGCCTCTCTGGAAACACCATATATTTT.